This TCR beta chain was sequenced during a study of human T cells and chemical hapten exposure. Findings of the study overall: Expanded TCRs made up significantly more big CDR3 similarity clusters than controls did. TCRs at high frequency, those above 1 in 1000, did not change with DPC sensitization.

The library tagged each cDNA molecule with unique molecular identifiers. MiXCR, applied by TCRdb to the RACE reads, yields one record per CDR3 protein. Found here are about 52,000 distinct CDR3 sequences, roughly 10% of them singletons; the top ten hold 16%. The time point: patch test 3, about 24 weeks after DPC sensitization. The treatment denotes: therapeutic diphenylcyclopropenone sensitization with weekly scalp DPC. In its sample, this clonotype was seen many times. The antigen is not known. With 3 bases removed from V and 5 bases from J, the gap between germline ends came to 27 bases. The CDR3 covers 19 residues. CDR1 and CDR2 from the germline V gene are MDHEN and SYDVKM.

This clonotype was obtained from a middle-aged woman with alopecia areata. Some clones in this sample may be carry-over from other donors' samples. J is TRBJ2-3 and V is TRBV28; D is unresolved. Sequencing was performed on whole blood, taken in connection with sensitization to the hapten diphenylcyclopropenone (DPC). The CDR3 DNA reads as TGTGCCAGCAGTTTCCCAACAACGAAAAGGGCAGGACCACAAGATACGCAGTATTTT. Protein sequence: CASSFPTTKRAGPQDTQYF.